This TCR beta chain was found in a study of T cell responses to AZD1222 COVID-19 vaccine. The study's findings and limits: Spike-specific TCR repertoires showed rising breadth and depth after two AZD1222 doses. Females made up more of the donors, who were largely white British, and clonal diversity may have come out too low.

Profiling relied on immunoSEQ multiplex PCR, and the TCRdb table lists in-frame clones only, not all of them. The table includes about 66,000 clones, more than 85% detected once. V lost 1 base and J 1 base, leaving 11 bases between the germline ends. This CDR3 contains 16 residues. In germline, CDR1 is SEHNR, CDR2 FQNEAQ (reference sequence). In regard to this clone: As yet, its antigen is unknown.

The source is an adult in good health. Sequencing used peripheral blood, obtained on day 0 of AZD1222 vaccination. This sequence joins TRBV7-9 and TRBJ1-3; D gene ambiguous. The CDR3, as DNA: TGTGCCAGCAGCTTAGATTCACCGGGTTCTGGAAACACCATATATTTT. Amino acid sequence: CASSLDSPGSGNTIYF.